This T cell receptor (beta chain) was profiled in a study of human T cells and chemical hapten exposure. This clonotype was recorded a few times. Described time point: pre-sensitization, week 0. Treatment: therapeutic diphenylcyclopropenone sensitization with weekly scalp DPC. V was clipped by 0 bases and J by 6 bases, with 15 bases between them. The CDR3 is made up of 16 amino acids. CDR1 and CDR2 (germline): LGHDT, YNNKEL (reference sequence). One entry per CDR3 protein, called by TCRdb with MiXCR from the RACE reads. The sample lists roughly 380,000 distinct CDR3 sequences, 5% to 6.5% occurring once.

The genes are TRBV3-1 and TRBJ2-1; possibly TRBD1 for D (5 bases). The sequenced sample was whole blood, obtained in connection with sensitization to the hapten diphenylcyclopropenone (DPC). The source of this sequence is a woman aged 45-59 years with alopecia areata. Some clones in this sample may be carry-over from other donors' samples. The DNA for the CDR3 is TGTGCCAGCAGCCAAGATCTGGGGCTTCAGTTCAATGAGCAGTTCTTC. It codes for CASSQDLGLQFNEQFF.